This passage covers 29 T cell receptor beta chains from one sample sequenced in a study of blood T cell repertoires in COVID-19. Clones were read by immunoSEQ multiplex PCR, and TCRdb kept only the in-frame ones, dropping some. The sample lists 64,000 or so clones, 75% to 90% occurring once. Sequencing was performed on peripheral blood. Receptors originate from a human donor in a cohort sampled during active COVID-19.

The genes are TRBV13 and TRBJ2-3, with 16 bases fitting TRBD2. CDR1 and CDR2 from the germline V gene are PRHDT and FYEKMQ (reference sequence). V shed 3 bases, J shed 0 bases, and the junction held 6 bases outside the gene matches. There are 19 residues in the CDR3. CDR3 region: CASSFAGTSGGASTDTQYF. Here the CDR3 DNA reads TGTGCCAGCAGCTTTGCCGGGACTAGCGGGGGGGCTAGCACAGATACGCAGTATTTT. Full variable domain (remainder filled in from reference TRBV13 and TRBJ2-3): AAGVIQSPRHLIKEKRETATLKCYPIPRHDTVYWYQQGPGQDPQFLISFYEKMQSDKGSIPDRFSAQQFSDYHSELNMSSLELGDSALYFCASSFAGTSGGASTDTQYFGPGTRLTVL.

The chain combines TRBV27 with TRBJ2-7; D might be TRBD1 (5 bases). CDR3 size: 14 residues. Germline values: CDR1 MNHEY, CDR2 SMNVEV (reference sequence). The CDR3 loop is CATSQGLSSYEQYV. The CDR3 nucleotides are TGTGCCACCAGTCAGGGTCTCAGCTCCTACGAGCAGTACGTC.

V usage is TRBV29-1 and J usage is TRBJ1-2, with TRBD1 as a possible D gene (5 bases). Germline V gene data show CDR1 as SQVTM and CDR2 as ANQGSEA. V gave up 7 bases and J gave up 8 bases, with 14 bases separating them. The CDR3 is 11 amino acids. In nucleotides, the CDR3 is TGCAGCGGGGAGGGGCCCGAGGGCTACACCTTC. It translates to CSGEGPEGYTF. The full variable domain, rest sourced from reference TRBV29-1 and TRBJ1-2, is SAVISQKPSRDICQRGTSLTIQCQVDSQVTMMFWYRQQPGQSLTLIATANQGSEATYESGFVIDKFPISRPNLTFSTLTVSNMSPEDSSIYLCSGEGPEGYTFGSGTRLTVV.

The chain recombines TRBV19 with TRBJ2-3, with D maybe TRBD2 (5 bases). The CDR3 is made up of 16 amino acids. Trimming left V 5 bases short and J 0 bases short, with 15 bases between. In germline, CDR1 is LNHDA, CDR2 SQIVND (reference sequence). The CDR3 coding sequence is TGTGCCAGTAGTTCTCTGGCGGGCTCTAGCACAGATACGCAGTATTTT. It yields the protein CASSSLAGSSTDTQYF. Full variable domain (missing parts from reference TRBV19 and TRBJ2-3): DGGITQSPKYLFRKEGQNVTLSCEQNLNHDAMYWYRQDPGQGLRLIYYSQIVNDFQKGDIAEGYSVSREKKESFPLTVTSAQKNPTAFYLCASSSLAGSSTDTQYFGPGTRLTVL.

DNA of the CDR3: TGTGCCAGCAGTCCCCGACAGGGGGGCACCGGGGAGCTGTTTTTT. It encodes CASSPRQGGTGELFF. This chain joins TRBV2 and TRBJ2-2, with TRBD1 matching 9 bases. J lost 4 bases, V lost 5 bases, and 5 bases had no gene match. Germline values: CDR1 SNHLY, CDR2 FYNNEI. This CDR3 spans 15 amino acids.

The chain is built from TRBV15 and TRBJ2-7, with a tentative D call TRBD1 (5 bases). CDR1 and CDR2 (germline): LNHNV, YYDKDF (reference sequence). The V end was cut by 0 bases, the J end by 2 bases, with 11 bases between. The CDR3 runs 15 residues. The CDR3 coding sequence is TGTGCCACCAGCAGAGATGGGGCCAGAGCCTACGAGCAGTACTTC. Its protein is CATSRDGARAYEQYF.

This chain joins TRBV20-1 and TRBJ2-1; 11 bases agree with TRBD2. CDR3 length equals 15 residues. Looked up from germline, CDR1 is DFQATT and CDR2 is SNEGSKA (reference sequence). The ends lost 3 bases at V and 2 bases at J; junction bases unmatched: 3. The DNA for the CDR3 is TGCAGTGCTAGTAGCGGGGGGGGACCCTACAATGAGCAGTTCTTC. Amino acid sequence: CSASSGGGPYNEQFF.

The V gene is TRBV5-1, the J gene TRBJ1-2; TRBD1 aligns across 9 bases. With 0 bases clipped from V and 4 bases from J, the junction kept 10 bases outside the gene matches. This CDR3 contains 17 residues. Germline V gene sequence: CDR1 SGHRS, CDR2 YFSETQ. CDR3 amino acids: CASSLEPGQGVVYGYTF. The CDR3, as DNA: TGCGCCAGCAGCTTGGAACCGGGACAGGGTGTGGTCTATGGCTACACCTTC.

This clone has just one count. CDR3 residues: CASSLEEETQYF. DNA for the CDR3: TGTGCCAGCAGCTTGGAGGAAGAGACCCAGTACTTC. The genes are TRBV7-9 and TRBJ2-5, with D perhaps TRBD2 (5 bases). V was shortened by 3 bases and J by 3 bases, with 5 bases between the two germline ends. Germline CDR1 SEHNR, CDR2 FQNEAQ (reference sequence). The CDR3 runs 12 residues.

The genes are TRBV29-1 and TRBJ2-1, with 10 bases aligning to TRBD2. V shed 7 bases, J shed 10 bases, and the junction held 13 bases outside the gene matches. The CDR3 loop spans 14 amino acids. From germline, CDR1 is SQVTM and CDR2 ANQGSEA. CDR3 sequence reads: CSAGERGGFAEQFF. CDR3 coding DNA: TGCAGCGCCGGGGAGCGGGGGGGGTTCGCGGAGCAGTTCTTC.

CDR3 in DNA: TGTGCCAGCTCACCATTGGGACAGGTGGATGGCTACACCTTC. Its translation: CASSPLGQVDGYTF. This chain links TRBV18 with TRBJ1-2; 8 bases line up with TRBD1. The CDR3 sequence is 14 residues long. V was pared by 2 bases and J by 6 bases, with 5 bases of the junction left unmatched. CDR1 and CDR2 (germline): KGHSH, LQKENI.

This clone was seen repeatedly, ten times or more. The chain has TRBV7-9 and TRBJ1-5; 7 bases fit TRBD1. The CDR3 has 13 residues. Germline CDR1 and CDR2: SEHNR and FQNEAQ (reference sequence). V gave up 5 bases and J gave up 9 bases; unmatched junction bases: 7. The CDR3 nucleotides are TGTGCCAGCAGCCACGACAGGGATCGGCCCCAGCATTTT. It yields the protein CASSHDRDRPQHF.

This chain uses TRBV5-1 with TRBJ2-5, with TRBD2 matching 10 bases. J was trimmed by 4 bases and V by 0 bases; bases with no gene match: 12. CDR3 size: 18 residues. CDR1 SGHRS and CDR2 YFSETQ come from the germline V gene. CDR3 in DNA: TGCGCCAGCAGCTTGGCCGGCCTCCAGCGGGGGGGCGGAGAGACCCAGTACTTC. It translates to CASSLAGLQRGGGETQYF.

The chain uses TRBV7-2 and TRBJ1-6, with 8 bases matching TRBD1. The CDR3 consists of 17 residues. Germline loops: CDR1 SGHTA, CDR2 FQGNSA. V was clipped by 5 bases and J by 0 bases; unmatched bases: 6. The CDR3, as DNA: TGTGCCAGCAGCCCCTCGACAGGGGTCTCCTATAATTCACCCCTCCACTTT. It yields the protein CASSPSTGVSYNSPLHF.

The chain couples TRBV6-5 to TRBJ2-5; 8 positions agree with TRBD2. The CDR3 sequence is 12 residues long. CDR1 and CDR2 (germline): MNHEY, SVGAGI. V was clipped by 7 bases and J by 6 bases; unmatched bases: 4. In DNA form, the CDR3 reads TGTGCCAGCACCGGGGGGGGGCAGACCCAGTACTTC. Amino acids: CASTGGGQTQYF.

The CDR3: CASSPKPGVDTEAFF. The CDR3 DNA reads TGTGCCAGTAGCCCTAAGCCCGGAGTGGACACTGAAGCTTTCTTT. V is TRBV19 and J is TRBJ1-1; no reliable D call. V shed 6 bases and J shed 3 bases, with 17 bases lying between them. The CDR3 runs to 15 residues. Germline V gives CDR1 LNHDA, CDR2 SQIVND (reference sequence).

The rearrangement uses TRBV15 and TRBJ1-1; D not resolved. The V end lost 0 bases, the J end lost 5 bases, and 7 bases lay between the germline ends. This CDR3 comprises 13 residues. In germline, CDR1 is LNHNV, CDR2 YYDKDF (reference sequence). CDR3 region: CATSRDVHTEAFF. In DNA, the CDR3 is TGTGCCACCAGCAGAGATGTTCATACTGAAGCTTTCTTT.

The J gene is TRBJ2-5, the V gene TRBV5-4, with 7 bases matching TRBD2. V trimming: 0 bases; J trimming: 1 base; junction bases outside the gene matches: 6. This CDR3 contains 16 residues. Germline V gene data show CDR1 as SGHNT and CDR2 as YYREEE (reference sequence). The CDR3 loop is CASSLGPSGVQETQYF. The CDR3 bases are TGTGCCAGCAGCTTGGGACCTAGCGGCGTCCAAGAGACCCAGTACTTC.

V gene TRBV24-1 combines with J gene TRBJ2-2; TRBD1 matches 10 bases. There are 16 residues in the CDR3. Germline V gene sequence: CDR1 KGHDR, CDR2 SFDVKD. After removal of 4 bases from V and 10 bases from J, the junction contained 11 bases not matched to a gene. The CDR3 spells CATSDAGTGARKELFF. CDR3 coding DNA: TGTGCCACCAGTGACGCCGGGACAGGGGCACGTAAGGAGCTGTTTTTT.

This sequence joins TRBV5-4 and TRBJ2-1; weak D call: TRBD1 (5 bases). Germline V gives CDR1 SGHNT, CDR2 YYREEE (reference sequence). This CDR3 comprises 16 residues. V lost 4 bases, J lost 0 bases, and 14 bases lay in between. CDR3 region: CASSPRRGGSYNEQFF. In DNA form, the CDR3 reads TGTGCCAGCAGCCCCCGAAGGGGCGGCTCCTACAATGAGCAGTTCTTC.

The chain links TRBV7-9 to TRBJ2-2; D remains ambiguous. Trimming pared 5 bases from V and 6 bases from J, leaving 7 bases between. The CDR3 covers 12 residues. From germline, CDR1 is SEHNR and CDR2 FQNEAQ (reference sequence). CDR3 coding DNA: TGTGCCAGCAGCCCTCTATCCGGGGAGCTGTTTTTT. Translation: CASSPLSGELFF.

The V call is TRBV5-8, the J call TRBJ1-4, with D possibly matching TRBD1 (5 bases). V shed 4 bases and J shed 5 bases, with 18 bases lying between them. This CDR3 is 16 amino acids long. Germline-derived CDR1 and CDR2 are SGHTS and YDEGEE. CDR3 region: CASSNLLTARNEKLFF. CDR3 nucleotide sequence: TGTGCCAGCAGCAACTTGCTGACAGCACGAAATGAAAAACTGTTTTTT.

This sequence joins TRBV12-3 or TRBV12-4 and TRBJ1-2; 8 bases are a match to TRBD1. The CDR3 has 13 amino acids. Trimming removed 8 bases from V and 4 bases from J; junction bases left unmatched: 6. The CDR3 DNA reads TGTGCCAGCTCACCGGACAGGGTCTATGGCTACACCTTC. Amino acids: CASSPDRVYGYTF.

This clone showed up just once. This sequence joins TRBV5-1 and TRBJ2-3; 7 bases map to TRBD1. CDR1 and CDR2 from the germline V gene are SGHRS and YFSETQ. V was clipped by 2 bases and J by 4 bases; unmatched bases: 7. The CDR3 has 15 amino acids. The CDR3 loop reads CASSFFQGGADTQYF. CDR3 sequence (DNA): TGCGCCAGCAGCTTTTTTCAAGGGGGCGCAGATACGCAGTATTTT.

The sample holds a few counts of this clone. The J gene is TRBJ2-5, the V gene TRBV10-3; no reliable D call. CDR1 is ENHRY, CDR2 SYGVKD, per germline. Trimming removed 5 bases at V and 5 bases at J, with 9 bases between. CDR3 length: 12 amino acids. CDR3 DNA: TGTGCCATCAGTAGCCCCCCGGAGACCCAGTACTTC. Amino acid sequence: CAISSPPETQYF.

This chain links TRBV4-1 with TRBJ1-4; D might be TRBD1 (5 bases). The V gene's germline CDR1 is MGHRA and CDR2 YSYEKL. CDR3 length equals 16 residues. Trimming stripped 5 bases from V and 0 bases from J, with 13 bases between. CDR3 sequence: CASSDDGGATNEKLFF. CDR3 nucleotide sequence: TGCGCCAGCAGCGACGACGGGGGTGCAACTAATGAAAAACTGTTTTTT.

This chain connects TRBV6-6 to TRBJ2-7; D is undetermined. This CDR3 has 13 residues. The germline V gene has CDR1 MNHNY and CDR2 SVGAGI (reference sequence). Trimming left V 0 bases short and J 6 bases short, with 9 bases between. The CDR3 sequence: CASSYSKSGEQYF. The CDR3 DNA reads TGTGCCAGCAGTTACTCTAAGTCCGGCGAGCAGTACTTC.

The V and J genes are TRBV27 and TRBJ2-4; 9 nucleotides match TRBD2. V gave up 3 bases and J gave up 1 base; unmatched junction bases: 4. Per germline, CDR1 MNHEY and CDR2 SMNVEV (reference sequence). This CDR3 is 16 amino acids long. CDR3 nucleotides: TGTGCCAGCAGTTTGAGTAGCGGGGGCGCCAAAAACATTCAGTACTTC. Its translation: CASSLSSGGAKNIQYF.

V is TRBV6-5 and J is TRBJ1-5, with D perhaps TRBD1 (5 bases). Trimming left V 8 bases short and J 3 bases short, with 11 bases between. Per the germline V gene, CDR1 is MNHEY and CDR2 is SVGAGI. The CDR3 has 13 residues. CDR3 sequence: CASGGVDNQPQHF. In nucleotides, the CDR3 is TGTGCCAGCGGGGGGGTTGACAATCAGCCCCAGCATTTT.